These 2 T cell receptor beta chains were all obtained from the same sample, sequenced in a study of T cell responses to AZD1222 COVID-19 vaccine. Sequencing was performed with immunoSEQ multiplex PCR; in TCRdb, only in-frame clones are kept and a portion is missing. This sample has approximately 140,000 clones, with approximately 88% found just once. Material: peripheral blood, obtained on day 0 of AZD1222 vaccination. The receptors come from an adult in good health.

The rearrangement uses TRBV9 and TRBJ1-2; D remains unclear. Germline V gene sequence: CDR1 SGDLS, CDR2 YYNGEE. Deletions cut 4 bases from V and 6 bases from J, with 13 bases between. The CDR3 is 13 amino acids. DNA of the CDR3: TGTGCCAGCAGCTCCACCAACCGCCATGGCTACACCTTC. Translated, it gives CASSSTNRHGYTF.

CDR3 sequence: CASSQVASGPGDEKLFF. DNA of the CDR3: TGTGCCAGCAGCCAAGTGGCCTCAGGGCCGGGGGATGAAAAACTGTTTTTT. This chain joins TRBV4-2 and TRBJ1-4; weak D call: TRBD1 (5 bases). CDR1 is LGHNA, CDR2 YNFKEQ, per germline. This CDR3 contains 17 residues. Trimming stripped 1 base from V and 6 bases from J, with 18 bases between.